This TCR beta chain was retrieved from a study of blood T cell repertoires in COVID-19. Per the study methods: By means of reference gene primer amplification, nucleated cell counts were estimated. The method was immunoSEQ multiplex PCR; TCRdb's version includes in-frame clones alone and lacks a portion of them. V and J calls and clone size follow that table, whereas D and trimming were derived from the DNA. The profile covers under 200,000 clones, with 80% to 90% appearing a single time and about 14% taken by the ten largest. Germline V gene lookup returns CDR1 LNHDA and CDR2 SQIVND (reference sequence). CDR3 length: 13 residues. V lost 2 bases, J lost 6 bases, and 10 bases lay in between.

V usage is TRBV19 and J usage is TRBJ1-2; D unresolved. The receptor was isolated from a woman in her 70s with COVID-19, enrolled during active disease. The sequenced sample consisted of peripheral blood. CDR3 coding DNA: TGTGCCAGTAGTATAACGGGAACAGATGGCTACACCTTC. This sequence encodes CASSITGTDGYTF.